This T cell receptor (beta chain) was captured by sequencing in a study of blood T cells in healthy people across ages (dated by TCRdb to 2013 to 2016). Broadly, across the study: Template switching captured roughly one uniquely barcoded TCR beta cDNA molecule per two T cells in model experiments. The study measured age-related changes in TCR beta repertoire diversity using deep sequencing normalized with unique cDNA molecular identifiers. The donors were split into four age groups: young (average around 15 years), middle-aged (39), aged (roughly 65) and long-lived (over 75). Donors of different ages were randomly distributed across sequencing lanes to avoid experimental bias. For two donors (one aged 18 to 30 and one aged 80 or older), the study analyzed two additional independent replicas of 1 million unique cDNA reads from the same blood draw. What the research found in general, with its limitations: Compared with the aged group, the long-lived group had more naive CD4+ T cells, fewer expanded clones and increased TCR diversity, a pattern suggesting age selection. Observed TCR beta diversity per million T cells fell roughly linearly with age, and a significant reduction was already apparent by age roughly 40. Estimates of total diversity based on one million sequenced T cells were considered lower bounds and underestimates. Conclusive comparison of naive and antigen-experienced compartments was prevented by the profiling of bulk unsorted PBMCs. A strong correlation was found between observed TCR beta diversity and the percentage of naive T cells measured by flow cytometry. The CMV infection status of donors was not known, potentially confounding age-related changes in expanded clonotypes.

To prepare the library, 5' RACE was applied. Instrument on record: Illumina HiSeq 2500. A second PCR of roughly 6 to 11 cycles was performed with a sample-barcoded 5' primer and a J-beta primer mix. A template-switch 5' adaptor carrying 12 random nucleotides introduced a unique molecular identifier onto each TCR beta cDNA molecule. Each sample yielded at least 2.5 million CDR3-containing paired-end reads. First-strand cDNA was synthesized from all RNA with the Mint cDNA synthesis kit, primed by a TRBC-specific oligonucleotide. Following uracil-DNA glycosylase treatment, all cDNA underwent a first 18-cycle PCR with the universal primers M1SS and BC2_uni_R. In the original analysis: For normalization, 1 million high-quality reads were randomly selected from each sample, with every read carrying a distinct molecular identifier. Reads with shared molecular identifiers were discarded instead of being binned into consensus sequences. CDR3 identification, clonotype clustering and error correction used MiTCR with a Q25 quality threshold and the strictest error-elimination algorithm. A nonparametric unseen species model with Euler transformation was used to estimate lower-bound total TCR beta diversity. Through fastp at Q25 and MiXCR, TCRdb rebuilt clones from the public reads, retaining in-frame beta chains. Identical CDR3 protein sequences are pooled into one entry, listed with their most common genes and DNA. TCRdb, not the original authors, processed these V and J calls. The sample profile shows about 1.4 million distinct CDR3 sequences; roughly 59% of them were found once. Roughly 6.3% of the sample is held by the ten biggest clonotypes.

As encoded in the germline V gene, CDR1 is MNHEY while CDR2 is SVGAGI. Including the terminal cysteine and phenylalanine, the CDR3 comprises 14 residues. The retained sequence is limited to the CDR3, 42 bases, with the frame set at the first base. At the junction V is shortened by 6 bases and J by 6 bases; bases outside the gene matches: 7. Systemically healthy Caucasian individuals from Russia, some 36 in total and aged roughly 6 to 100 years, were included as donors. Roughly 9 milliliters of peripheral blood were drawn from each donor into EDTA-treated Vacutainer tubes. PBMCs were isolated by Ficoll-Paque density-gradient centrifugation, with at least 6.5 million obtained per sample. Total RNA, at least 6 micrograms per sample, was extracted from PBMCs with Trizol reagent. For every donor, an aliquot of PBMCs went through flow cytometry to measure the percentages of naive CD45RAhigh/CD27high T cells.

Notes on this clonotype: What antigen it recognizes has not been identified. No much larger clonotype is one base removed from it; base qualities were not supplied.

In this chain, TRBV6-5 is recombined with TRBJ1-2, and TRBD1 matches 10 of the central bases. The material sequenced was blood. The clonotype originates from a man aged 18 to 29 in good health. The DNA sequence follows: TGTGCCAGCAGCATAGGACAGGGGGTAGATGGCTACACCTTC. Its protein is CASSIGQGVDGYTF.